These T cell receptor beta chains were read from a single sample in a study of human T cells and chemical hapten exposure. MiXCR, run by TCRdb on the RACE reads, gives a single entry per CDR3 protein. The table has 50,000 to 70,000 distinct CDR3 sequences, under 7.5% seen once. Input material: whole blood. The receptors were sampled from a female donor in good health. Some clones in this sample may be carry-over from other donors' samples. Each CDR3 is given with its conserved first and last residue. A D gene is named only where the DNA matches it firmly. Not every row has a clone size; where given, it reads once, few, many or a size class.

D | J | V | size | length | CDR3 | DNA
NA | TRBJ2-6 | TRBV7-2 | few | 17 | CASSRWTEQSGANVLTF | TGTGCCAGCAGCAGATGGACAGAGCAGTCTGGGGCCAACGTCCTGACTTTC
NA | TRBJ2-7 | TRBV10-3 | many | 12 | CAISQTLYEQYF | TGTGCCATCAGTCAGACCTTATACGAGCAGTACTTC
NA | TRBJ2-5 | TRBV5-1 | NA | 14 | CASSLAGRQETQYF | TGCGCCAGCAGCTTGGCCGGCCGGCAAGAGACCCAGTACTTC
TRBD2 | TRBJ2-7 | TRBV28 | many | 18 | CASSSPGGASGSTHEQYF | TGTGCCAGCAGTTCACCGGGGGGCGCTAGCGGGAGTACCCACGAGCAGTACTTC
NA | TRBJ2-3 | TRBV10-3 | few | 13 | CAISEHGEDTQYF | TGTGCCATCAGTGAACATGGGGAAGATACGCAGTATTTT
TRBD1 | TRBJ2-7 | TRBV4-1 | few | 13 | CASSTRTGDEQYF | TGCGCCAGCAGCACGCGTACAGGGGACGAGCAGTACTTC
TRBD1 | TRBJ1-4 | TRBV6-5 | few | 16 | CASTPHLDRGRMKLFF | TGTGCCAGCACCCCCCACTTGGACAGGGGGCGAATGAAACTGTTTTTT
TRBD2 | TRBJ2-1 | TRBV24-1 | many | 16 | CATSDFGLAGGNEQFF | TGTGCCACCAGTGATTTTGGCCTAGCGGGAGGAAATGAGCAGTTCTTC
NA | TRBJ2-2 | TRBV28 | many | 14 | CASSLLLGTGELFF | TGTGCCAGCAGTTTATTGCTAGGCACCGGGGAGCTGTTTTTT
NA | TRBJ2-3 | TRBV6-5 | few | 14 | CASMGQGGTDTQYF | TGTGCCAGCATGGGGCAGGGAGGCACAGATACGCAGTATTTT
NA | TRBJ2-5 | TRBV21-1 | NA | 14 | CASSKGTVQETQYF | TGTGCCAGCAGCAAGGGGACAGTCCAAGAGACCCAGTACTTC
TRBD1 | TRBJ1-1 | TRBV5-1 | few | 16 | CASSLAGQAVGTEAFF | TGCGCCAGCAGCTTGGCGGGACAGGCGGTCGGCACTGAAGCTTTCTTT
NA | TRBJ2-3 | TRBV2 | many | 13 | CASSGRDTDTQYF | TGTGCCAGCAGTGGAAGGGACACAGATACGCAGTATTTT
TRBD2 | TRBJ2-1 | TRBV7-2 | NA | 15 | CASSLELAGPVKQFF | TGTGCCAGCAGCTTAGAACTAGCGGGCCCCGTGAAGCAGTTCTTC
TRBD1 | TRBJ1-5 | TRBV19 | few | 17 | CASSIGRGQGGNQPQHF | TGTGCCAGTAGTATAGGTCGGGGACAGGGAGGCAATCAGCCCCAGCATTTT
TRBD1 | TRBJ1-5 | TRBV28 | many | 15 | CASSYGTGEEQPQHF | TGTGCCAGCAGTTACGGGACAGGGGAGGAACAGCCCCAGCATTTT
TRBD1 | TRBJ1-1 | TRBV7-9 | NA | 16 | CASSLEAGQGNTEAFF | TGTGCCAGCAGCTTAGAGGCGGGACAGGGGAACACTGAAGCTTTCTTT
NA | TRBJ2-2 | TRBV7-2 | many | 14 | CASSQGQNTGELFF | TGTGCCAGCAGCCAGGGACAGAACACCGGGGAGCTGTTTTTT
NA | TRBJ2-7 | TRBV5-1 | many | 15 | CASSLALAGPAEQYF | TGCGCCAGCAGCTTGGCACTAGCAGGACCCGCCGAGCAGTACTTC
TRBD2 | TRBJ2-2 | TRBV28 | many | 17 | CASSPTSGSKVAGELFF | TGTGCCAGCAGCCCCACTAGCGGGAGTAAGGTAGCCGGGGAGCTGTTTTTT
NA | TRBJ1-1 | TRBV5-1 | few | 15 | CASSSIQGLNTEAFF | TGCGCCAGCAGCTCGATACAGGGACTGAACACTGAAGCTTTCTTT
TRBD2 | TRBJ2-7 | TRBV6-2/TRBV6-3 | few | 14 | CASKVSGRVYEQYF | TGTGCCAGCAAAGTTAGCGGGAGGGTCTACGAGCAGTACTTC
TRBD1 | TRBJ2-3 | TRBV2 | many | 15 | CASSETGGKLDTQYF | TGTGCCAGCAGTGAGACAGGGGGCAAGTTAGATACGCAGTATTTT
NA | TRBJ2-7 | TRBV6-2/TRBV6-3 | NA | 13 | CAITDGQGYEQYF | TGTGCCATCACCGACGGGCAGGGTTACGAGCAGTACTTC
TRBD1 | TRBJ1-2 | TRBV20-1 | NA | 14 | CSARIEGGSYGYTF | TGCAGTGCTAGAATCGAAGGGGGCTCCTATGGCTACACCTTC
NA | TRBJ2-5 | TRBV18 | many | 15 | CASSPFGGPQETQYF | TGTGCCAGCTCACCCTTCGGAGGGCCCCAAGAGACCCAGTACTTC
NA | TRBJ2-2 | TRBV6-5 | few | 17 | CASSYSSRAANTGELFF | TGTGCCAGCAGTTACTCGAGTCGGGCCGCGAACACCGGGGAGCTGTTTTTT
TRBD1 | TRBJ2-7 | TRBV4-1 | few | 15 | CASSLGTGQGQEQYF | TGCGCCAGCAGCTTAGGGACGGGACAGGGCCAAGAGCAGTACTTC
NA | TRBJ1-6 | TRBV29-1 | many | 18 | CSVVGLPAPSSYNSPLHF | TGCAGCGTTGTGGGCCTTCCTGCTCCCAGCTCCTATAATTCACCCCTCCACTTT
TRBD1 | TRBJ1-2 | TRBV20-1 | NA | 13 | CSARTGENYGYTF | TGCAGTGCGAGGACAGGGGAAAACTATGGCTACACCTTC
NA | TRBJ1-6 | TRBV7-9 | NA | 12 | CASTLGNSPLHF | TGTGCCAGCACGCTTGGAAATTCACCCCTCCACTTT
NA | TRBJ2-6 | TRBV11-2 | few | 16 | CASSSRGVFGANVLTF | TGTGCCAGCAGCTCCAGGGGGGTCTTTGGGGCCAACGTCCTGACTTTC
NA | TRBJ1-1 | TRBV6-1 | many | 15 | CASSDNRSPSIEAFF | TGTGCCAGCAGTGACAACAGGTCGCCGTCAATCGAAGCTTTCTTT
NA | TRBJ1-1 | TRBV3-1 | NA | 15 | CASSQGNPGGTEAFF | TGTGCCAGCAGCCAAGGCAACCCTGGGGGGACTGAAGCTTTCTTT
NA | TRBJ2-7 | TRBV27 | many | 14 | CAGGIVSGSYEQYF | TGTGCCGGGGGCATTGTGTCCGGATCCTACGAGCAGTACTTC
TRBD2 | TRBJ2-1 | TRBV29-1 | NA | 14 | CSALLGLASYEQFF | TGCAGTGCTTTGTTGGGACTAGCTTCCTATGAGCAGTTCTTC
NA | TRBJ1-2 | TRBV7-2 | NA | 14 | CASSLARKGYGYTF | TGTGCCAGCAGCTTAGCGCGGAAGGGCTATGGCTACACCTTC
NA | TRBJ2-6 | TRBV6-5 | NA | 12 | CAVGSGANVLTF | TGTGCCGTAGGCTCTGGGGCCAACGTCCTGACTTTC
NA | TRBJ2-5 | TRBV15 | many | 15 | CATSRDRQVGETQYF | TGTGCCACCAGCAGAGACCGACAGGTCGGAGAGACCCAGTACTTC
NA | TRBJ2-5 | TRBV5-1 | few | 13 | CASSFQGQETQYF | TGCGCCAGCAGCTTCCAGGGGCAAGAGACCCAGTACTTC
NA | TRBJ2-7 | TRBV29-1 | many | 13 | CSVEGQRGNEQYF | TGCAGCGTGGAGGGACAGCGAGGAAACGAGCAGTACTTC
TRBD2 | TRBJ2-7 | TRBV28 | many | 14 | CASRGLAGQYEQYF | TGTGCCAGCAGGGGACTAGCGGGACAGTACGAGCAGTACTTC
NA | TRBJ2-7 | TRBV20-1 | few | 13 | CSAPSDSSYEQYF | TGCAGTGCTCCTAGTGATAGCTCCTACGAGCAGTACTTC
NA | TRBJ2-7 | TRBV13 | NA | 14 | CASSLVGGGNEQYF | TGTGCCAGCAGCTTAGTAGGAGGGGGAAACGAGCAGTACTTC
NA | TRBJ1-1 | TRBV12-3/TRBV12-4 | many | 13 | CASSLGVNTEAFF | TGTGCCAGCAGTTTAGGAGTGAACACTGAAGCTTTCTTT
NA | TRBJ1-4 | TRBV7-8 | many | 13 | CASSGGEGEKLFF | TGTGCCAGCAGCGGGGGCGAGGGTGAAAAACTGTTTTTT
NA | TRBJ2-1 | TRBV24-1 | many | 12 | CATSDSGNEQFF | TGTGCCACCAGTGATTCTGGGAATGAGCAGTTCTTC
TRBD2 | TRBJ2-4 | TRBV2 | many | 15 | CASSLPGGTKNIQYF | TGTGCCAGCAGTCTTCCGGGAGGCACCAAAAACATTCAGTACTTC
NA | TRBJ1-6 | TRBV2 | many | 16 | CASTSYLGQKNSPLHF | TGTGCCAGCACTTCATATCTGGGACAAAAGAATTCACCCCTCCACTTT
NA | TRBJ1-1 | TRBV15 | many | 15 | CATSRTLGQNTEAFF | TGTGCCACCAGCAGAACCCTGGGACAGAACACTGAAGCTTTCTTT
TRBD2 | TRBJ2-5 | TRBV4-1 | few | 16 | CASSFYGTSGEETQYF | TGCGCCAGCAGCTTTTACGGGACTAGCGGAGAAGAGACCCAGTACTTC
TRBD2 | TRBJ2-3 | TRBV28 | NA | 16 | CASAIQTSGTTDTQYF | TGTGCCAGCGCTATCCAGACTAGCGGGACCACAGATACGCAGTATTTT
TRBD1 | TRBJ2-2 | TRBV6-2/TRBV6-3 | many | 16 | CASRTKGARLTGELFF | TGTGCCAGCCGAACAAAGGGGGCGCGTCTCACCGGGGAGCTGTTTTTT
NA | TRBJ2-1 | TRBV29-1 | NA | 12 | CSVEDLEGEQFF | TGCAGCGTTGAAGATCTTGAGGGTGAGCAGTTCTTC